Below, one T cell receptor (beta chain) is given with its context. The antigen is undetermined. The CDR3 has 12 amino acids. V was clipped by 1 base and J by 6 bases, with 7 bases between them. The germline CDR1 and CDR2 sequences are SGHTA and FQGNSA. The data are from a study of cytomegalovirus exposure and HLA in healthy donors. Study details: From donors who were HLA-typed, an early data release held 80 million to 95 million unique TCRs. Overall study findings and caveats: For presence/absence analyses, sequencing depth was assumed to be roughly uniform across donors.

The PCR contained 60 Vbeta and 13 Jbeta primers. Measured with immunoSEQ multiplex PCR; TCRdb has only the in-frame clones, and not every one. Found here are about 160,000 clones, roughly 80% of them singletons; the top ten hold about 2.4%. The V and J genes are TRBV7-2 and TRBJ2-7, with D tentatively TRBD2 (5 bases). Sequences were obtained from PBMCs. The source of this sequence is a male donor in good health and CMV-seronegative. CDR3 DNA sequence: TGTGCCAGCAGCTTAGGCGGGCGCGAGCAGTACTTC. This gives the protein CASSLGGREQYF.